This T cell receptor beta chain was sequenced for a study of blood T cell repertoires in COVID-19. Participants' reported clinical history set cohort assignment. Per the authors' pipeline: Researchers report that nucleated cell counts were estimated from reference gene primer amplification. The table came from immunoSEQ multiplex PCR; TCRdb's copy has only in-frame clones and leaves some out. The D gene and trimming were derived from the DNA, and the V and J assignments and clone size from that table. Here the sample spans about 210,000 clones, about 88% being singletons. The CDR3 has 20 residues. Germline-derived CDR1 and CDR2 are MGHRA and YSYEKL. The junction had 18 bases not matched to a gene; V was cut back by 3 bases and J by 2 bases.

What was sequenced was PBMCs or T cells enriched from blood (not recorded which). The rearrangement uses TRBV4-1 and TRBJ2-3; 9 positions agree with TRBD2. This TCR was recovered from a woman in her thirties or forties in a cohort exposed to, infected with or recovered from COVID-19 (not recorded which). CDR3 amino acids: CASSQTFRGASGTDTDTQYF. The CDR3 coding sequence is TGCGCCAGCAGCCAGACATTTAGGGGGGCTAGCGGGACCGACACAGATACGCAGTATTTT.